These T cell receptor beta chains were read from a single sample in a study of response to subunit inactivated influenza vaccine. TCRdb re-analysed the RT-PCR reads in MiXCR, keeping a single row per CDR3 protein. The data hold about 540,000 distinct CDR3 sequences, with approximately 22% observed a single time. These data also formed part of another study, on T cells expressing NK-cell markers.

This material consisted of CD4+ T cells sorted from PBMCs, taken 11 to 12 days after vaccination. Receptors were obtained from a man in his forties or fifties who received an inactivated influenza vaccine. Both conserved end residues are part of each CDR3. A D gene is named only where the DNA matches it firmly. Not every row has a clone size; where given, it reads once, few, many or a size class.

V gene: TRBV5-1; clone size: NA; D gene: NA; J gene: TRBJ2-3; CDR3 DNA: TGCGCCAGCAGCTTATCTCTGGGGGGCACAGATACGCAGTATTTT; CDR3 protein: CASSLSLGGTDTQYF
V gene: TRBV29-1; clone size: NA; D gene: TRBD2; J gene: TRBJ2-1; CDR3 DNA: TGCAGCGGTGGGGGGGACCAATACAATGAGCAGTTCTTC; CDR3 protein: CSGGGDQYNEQFF
V gene: TRBV24-1; clone size: few; D gene: TRBD1; J gene: TRBJ1-4; CDR3 DNA: TGTGCCACCAGCCGACAGGGGGTTGCAACTAATGAAAAACTGTTTTTT; CDR3 protein: CATSRQGVATNEKLFF
V gene: TRBV20-1; clone size: NA; D gene: NA; J gene: TRBJ2-6; CDR3 DNA: TGCAGTGCTAGGAGCTCTGGGGCCAACGTCCTGACTTTC; CDR3 protein: CSARSSGANVLTF
V gene: TRBV12-3/TRBV12-4; clone size: many; D gene: NA; J gene: TRBJ2-3; CDR3 DNA: TGTGCCAGCAGTTTAACTTTAACGCAGTATTTT; CDR3 protein: CASSLTLTQYF
V gene: TRBV29-1; clone size: NA; D gene: NA; J gene: TRBJ2-3; CDR3 DNA: TGCAGCGTTGGCGTGGGAGGGGGAACAGATACGCAGTATTTT; CDR3 protein: CSVGVGGGTDTQYF
V gene: TRBV20-1; clone size: few; D gene: TRBD2; J gene: TRBJ2-5; CDR3 DNA: TGCAGTGCCGAACGGGGACTAGCGGAAGAGACCCAGTACTTC; CDR3 protein: CSAERGLAEETQYF
V gene: TRBV18; clone size: few; D gene: TRBD1; J gene: TRBJ2-7; CDR3 DNA: TGTGCCAGCTCAGCCGGGACAGGGGGCTACGAGCAGTACTTC; CDR3 protein: CASSAGTGGYEQYF
V gene: TRBV29-1; clone size: NA; D gene: NA; J gene: TRBJ1-2; CDR3 DNA: TGCAGCGTTCAGGATAACTATGGCTACACCTTC; CDR3 protein: CSVQDNYGYTF
V gene: TRBV20-1; clone size: NA; D gene: NA; J gene: TRBJ2-2; CDR3 DNA: TGCAGTGCTAGAGAAAATCGGAGATACACCGGGGAGCTGTTTTTT; CDR3 protein: CSARENRRYTGELFF
V gene: TRBV20-1; clone size: NA; D gene: TRBD2; J gene: TRBJ2-1; CDR3 DNA: TGCAGTGCTACTAGCGGGAGGGCCTACAATGAGCAGTTCTTC; CDR3 protein: CSATSGRAYNEQFF
V gene: TRBV12-3/TRBV12-4; clone size: NA; D gene: NA; J gene: TRBJ1-1; CDR3 DNA: TGTGCCAGCAGTTTTGGTAGGCGGGAAGCTTTCTTT; CDR3 protein: CASSFGRREAFF
V gene: TRBV10-3; clone size: NA; D gene: NA; J gene: TRBJ1-6; CDR3 DNA: TGTGCCACCTCGTTAACAGTGTCGGATTCACCCCTCCACTTT; CDR3 protein: CATSLTVSDSPLHF
V gene: TRBV7-9; clone size: many; D gene: TRBD2; J gene: TRBJ2-3; CDR3 DNA: TGTGCCAGCAGCTTCACAGCACTAGCGGGATTCACAGATACGCAGTATTTT; CDR3 protein: CASSFTALAGFTDTQYF
V gene: TRBV20-1; clone size: NA; D gene: TRBD1; J gene: TRBJ1-1; CDR3 DNA: TGCAGGGGACACAGGGGGAGAAACACTGAAGCTTTCTTT; CDR3 protein: CRGHRGRNTEAFF
V gene: TRBV27; clone size: NA; D gene: NA; J gene: TRBJ2-5; CDR3 DNA: TGTGCCAGCAGTTTAATGAATGGGGACGTAGGCCAAGAGACCCAGTACTTC; CDR3 protein: CASSLMNGDVGQETQYF
V gene: TRBV7-6; clone size: NA; D gene: TRBD2; J gene: TRBJ2-7; CDR3 DNA: TGTGCCAGCAGCTTAGCCCCTGCCTACGCGGGAGAAGGAAGCGGGTCCTACGAGCAGTACTTC; CDR3 protein: CASSLAPAYAGEGSGSYEQYF
V gene: TRBV20-1; clone size: NA; D gene: NA; J gene: TRBJ1-4; CDR3 DNA: TGCAGTGCTAGTATCCAGGCTAATGAAAAACTGTTTTTT; CDR3 protein: CSASIQANEKLFF
V gene: TRBV6-1; clone size: NA; D gene: TRBD2; J gene: TRBJ2-7; CDR3 DNA: TGTGCCAGCAGTCCCGGGACTAGCGGGGGTCTCGGCTCCTACGAGCAGTACTTC; CDR3 protein: CASSPGTSGGLGSYEQYF
V gene: TRBV6-5; clone size: NA; D gene: TRBD1; J gene: TRBJ1-1; CDR3 DNA: TGTGCCAGCAGTTACAACAGGGGCAGGATTAATGAAGCTTTCTTT; CDR3 protein: CASSYNRGRINEAFF
V gene: TRBV9; clone size: few; D gene: TRBD1; J gene: TRBJ1-6; CDR3 DNA: TGTGCCAGCAGTCACCGGGACAGGGGTTCACCCCTCCACTTT; CDR3 protein: CASSHRDRGSPLHF
V gene: TRBV6-5; clone size: many; D gene: TRBD1; J gene: TRBJ1-2; CDR3 DNA: TGTGCCAGCAGTTACTTACAGGGGGCAGCTGGCTACACCTTC; CDR3 protein: CASSYLQGAAGYTF
V gene: TRBV20-1; clone size: NA; D gene: TRBD2; J gene: TRBJ2-3; CDR3 DNA: TGCAGTGCAGAAGCGGGGGATACGCAGTATTTT; CDR3 protein: CSAEAGDTQYF
V gene: TRBV4-2; clone size: few; D gene: TRBD1; J gene: TRBJ2-1; CDR3 DNA: TGTGCCAGCAGCCAAGTAGGGACAGGGGCTGGTGAGCAGTTCTTC; CDR3 protein: CASSQVGTGAGEQFF
V gene: TRBV2; clone size: NA; D gene: TRBD1; J gene: TRBJ2-4; CDR3 DNA: TGTGCCAGCATCTTGTATACCGGGGGAGGACAGGGGTCATACATTCAGTACTTC; CDR3 protein: CASILYTGGGQGSYIQYF
V gene: TRBV7-2; clone size: once; D gene: TRBD2; J gene: TRBJ2-1; CDR3 DNA: TGTGCCAGCAGCTTACAGCGGGGGGCCAATGAGCAGTTCTTC; CDR3 protein: CASSLQRGANEQFF
V gene: TRBV10-2; clone size: few; D gene: NA; J gene: TRBJ2-2; CDR3 DNA: TGCGCCAGCAGTATATCCAGGGTTACCGGGGAGCTGTTTTTT; CDR3 protein: CASSISRVTGELFF
V gene: TRBV28; clone size: NA; D gene: TRBD1; J gene: TRBJ1-2; CDR3 DNA: TGTGCCAGCAGTTTACCCACAGGGGGTAGCTATGGCTACACCTTC; CDR3 protein: CASSLPTGGSYGYTF
V gene: TRBV28; clone size: few; D gene: TRBD2; J gene: TRBJ2-4; CDR3 DNA: TGTGCCAGCAGTTTCAGCGGGAGTCCCAAAAACATTCAGTACTTC; CDR3 protein: CASSFSGSPKNIQYF
V gene: TRBV27; clone size: many; D gene: NA; J gene: TRBJ1-5; CDR3 DNA: TGTGCCAGCAATGGACACGCGACGAATCAGCCCCAGCATTTT; CDR3 protein: CASNGHATNQPQHF
V gene: TRBV20-1; clone size: NA; D gene: TRBD1; J gene: TRBJ1-1; CDR3 DNA: TGCAGTGCTTTCCGACAGGGAGTGAACACTGAAGCTTTCTTT; CDR3 protein: CSAFRQGVNTEAFF
V gene: TRBV10-3; clone size: many; D gene: NA; J gene: TRBJ2-3; CDR3 DNA: TGTGCCATCAGTGAAGGGCAGGTGTCCGCAGATACGCAGTATTTT; CDR3 protein: CAISEGQVSADTQYF
V gene: TRBV9; clone size: few; D gene: TRBD2; J gene: TRBJ2-7; CDR3 DNA: TGTGCCAGCAGCCTCAGAGGAAGCGGGAGTACCGAGCAGTACTTC; CDR3 protein: CASSLRGSGSTEQYF
V gene: TRBV4-2; clone size: NA; D gene: TRBD2; J gene: TRBJ2-1; CDR3 DNA: TGTGCCAGCAGCCAAGTTGCGACTAGCTCTTTCGATGAGCAGTTCTTC; CDR3 protein: CASSQVATSSFDEQFF
V gene: TRBV20-1; clone size: NA; D gene: TRBD1; J gene: TRBJ2-5; CDR3 DNA: TGCAGTGCCGAGGGGCAGGGGGCAGAACTTAACCAAGAGACCCAGTACTTC; CDR3 protein: CSAEGQGAELNQETQYF
V gene: TRBV6-6; clone size: NA; D gene: NA; J gene: TRBJ2-5; CDR3 DNA: TGTGCCAGCAGTCGGAGTATTCAAGAGACCCAGTACTTC; CDR3 protein: CASSRSIQETQYF